The 21 T cell receptor beta chains in this list originate from one sample, sequenced in a study of CXCR3-negative and CXCR3-positive naive CD8 T cells. Preparation of TRB cDNA libraries relied on 5' RACE carrying UMI labels. TCRdb re-called the 5' RACE reads; one entry per CDR3 protein, DNA not given. The ten top clones account for around 1.5%, within a sample of some 50,000 distinct CDR3 sequences. Sequences were obtained from naive CXCR3- CD8+ T cells from blood. Subset denoted: CD45RO-CCR7+CD27+CD95- naive CD8+ T cells lacking CXCR3 (TNR3-). The receptors shown here come from a human donor in good health. Some clones in this sample may be carry-over from other donors' samples.

This chain connects TRBV29-1 to TRBJ1-2; TCRdb selects TRBD1, and the lack of DNA leaves this call unchecked. Germline V lookup: CDR1 SQVTM, CDR2 ANQGSEA. This CDR3 spans 15 amino acids. The CDR3 sequence is CSARTRAESNYGYTF.

The genes are TRBV12-3 or TRBV12-4 and TRBJ2-2; lacking DNA, the TRBD1 call made by TCRdb goes unchecked. The CDR3 loop spans 16 amino acids. CDR3 sequence reads: CASSLAGGLNTGELFF.

The chain carries TRBV20-1 and TRBJ1-2; TCRdb picks TRBD1, but there is no DNA to check that call. There are 13 residues in the CDR3. CDR1 is DFQATT and CDR2 is SNEGSKA in the germline V gene (reference sequence). The CDR3 reads CSARVREVYGYTF.

The chain links TRBV2 to TRBJ2-7; TCRdb reports TRBD1, a call that lacks DNA to check it against. Germline values: CDR1 SNHLY, CDR2 FYNNEI. The CDR3 loop spans 14 amino acids. The CDR3 loop reads CASTGAGLSYEQYF.

The chain uses TRBV29-1 and TRBJ1-1. The CDR3 consists of 13 residues. The germline gives CDR1 SQVTM, CDR2 ANQGSEA. CDR3 protein: CSVEYGVNTEAFF.

The chain is built from TRBV29-1 and TRBJ1-1; no DNA is available, so the TRBD1 call from TCRdb remains unchecked. The CDR3 runs 11 residues. The germline V gene encodes CDR1 SQVTM and CDR2 ANQGSEA. CDR3 protein: CSVNVQIEAFF.

The V and J genes are TRBV6-5 and TRBJ2-5; TCRdb names TRBD1, which stays unverified in the absence of DNA. In germline, CDR1 is MNHEY, CDR2 SVGAGI. This CDR3 has 14 residues. CDR3 protein: CASGQGGVQETQYF.

The V gene is TRBV2, the J gene TRBJ2-7; there is no DNA to check the TCRdb D call of TRBD1. The V gene's germline CDR1 is SNHLY and CDR2 FYNNEI. CDR3 length equals 14 residues. Here the CDR3 reads CASSGGQGGYEQYF.

This sequence joins TRBV15 and TRBJ1-2. The CDR3 consists of 15 residues. Germline CDR1 and CDR2: LNHNV and YYDKDF (reference sequence). The chain's CDR3 is CATSRDIADNYGYTF.

V and J are TRBV29-1 and TRBJ1-1; the D gene TCRdb calls, TRBD1, cannot be checked with no DNA. Germline-derived CDR1 and CDR2 are SQVTM and ANQGSEA. The CDR3 spans 13 residues. The CDR3 here is CSDGQGAGTEAFF.

The gene calls are TRBV5-1 and TRBJ2-1; there is no DNA to check the TCRdb D call of TRBD2. The CDR3 is 15 amino acids. Germline V gives CDR1 SGHRS, CDR2 YFSETQ. CDR3 loop: CASRLGQGVGNEQFF.

The chain joins TRBV13 to TRBJ2-1; TCRdb indicates TRBD2, and absent DNA this call remains unverified. This CDR3 has 18 amino acids. CDR1 PRHDT and CDR2 FYEKMQ come from the germline V gene (reference sequence). CDR3 loop: CASSSGLAGGSSYNEQFF.

The CDR3 is CASSTWEGRWNNEQFF. The J gene is TRBJ2-1, the V gene TRBV12-3 or TRBV12-4; the D call from TCRdb, TRBD2, cannot be confirmed without DNA. The CDR3 sequence is 16 residues long.

CDR3 sequence: CASSQDPSGGPDTQYF. The chain is built from TRBV4-3 and TRBJ2-3; TCRdb's D call of TRBD2 is untestable without DNA. This CDR3 contains 16 residues. CDR1 and CDR2 (germline): LGHNA, YSLEER.

V usage is TRBV27 and J usage is TRBJ2-7; the D gene TCRdb calls, TRBD2, cannot be checked with no DNA. CDR3 length: 17 amino acids. CDR1 is MNHEY, CDR2 SMNVEV, per germline (reference sequence). The CDR3 sequence: CASSPGLAGEGTYEQYF.

V gene TRBV7-6 combines with J gene TRBJ2-3. The CDR3 extends over 12 amino acids. The germline CDR1 and CDR2 sequences are SGHVS and FNYEAQ. The CDR3 reads CASSWSTDTQYF.

The genes are TRBV20-1 and TRBJ1-1. This CDR3 has 15 residues. Germline V gives CDR1 DFQATT, CDR2 SNEGSKA (reference sequence). CDR3 amino acids: CSARDRGPHGPEAFF.

The chain has TRBV3-1 and TRBJ2-1. This CDR3 is built from 16 residues. The germline V gene has CDR1 LGHDT and CDR2 YNNKEL (reference sequence). The chain's CDR3 is CASSQLSMLSYNEQFF.

The chain joins TRBV29-1 to TRBJ2-2. There are 12 residues in the CDR3. Germline V gives CDR1 SQVTM, CDR2 ANQGSEA. CDR3: CSVVGDTGELFF.

The gene calls are TRBV29-1 and TRBJ1-2; the TCRdb D gene call, TRBD1, has no DNA to confirm it. Germline lookup yields CDR1 SQVTM and CDR2 ANQGSEA. The CDR3 loop spans 15 amino acids. The CDR3 loop reads CSVADPRGWAYGYTF.

The chain has TRBV7-9 and TRBJ1-3. CDR3 length: 13 amino acids. The germline V gene encodes CDR1 SEHNR and CDR2 FQNEAQ (reference sequence). The chain's CDR3 is CASSLRVENTIYF.